The subject of this entry is one T cell receptor (beta chain). Its antigen remains unidentified. The CDR3 length is 16 residues. With 2 bases clipped from V and 3 bases from J, the junction kept 7 bases outside the gene matches. The germline V gene has CDR1 MNHNY and CDR2 SVGAGI (reference sequence). The sample belongs to a study of cytomegalovirus exposure and HLA in healthy donors. Study observations and caveats: It was confirmed in vitro that a few of the CMV-associated chains were specific for CMV antigens.

TCRdb's table, derived via immunoSEQ multiplex PCR, lists solely in-frame clones and lacks some. Of approximately 170,000 clones listed, around four fifths were seen once; the top ten hold around 2.5%. The chain recombines TRBV6-6 with TRBJ1-2, with TRBD1 matching over 9 bases. The sample comprised PBMCs. This clonotype was sampled from a man between 25 and 39 years old in good health and CMV-seropositive. The CDR3 loop reads CASSYLGTGLDYGYTF. The CDR3 DNA sequence: TGTGCCAGCAGTTACCTCGGGACAGGGCTGGACTATGGCTACACCTTC.